These 27 T cell receptor beta chains originate from one sample sequenced in a study of blood T cells in healthy people across ages. The authors ran a second PCR of roughly 7 to 11 cycles using a sample-barcoded 5' primer and a J-beta primer mix. TCRdb re-called the 5' RACE reads through MiXCR, storing one row per CDR3 protein. The sample includes about 1,600,000 distinct CDR3 sequences, roughly 40% seen only once; the top ten take approximately 7.9%. Specimen: blood. These receptors were obtained from a young woman in good health.

This clonotype was recorded at least ten times. The chain combines TRBV27 with TRBJ2-7; D unresolved. V was pared by 5 bases and J by 3 bases, with 2 bases between. CDR1 and CDR2 from the germline V gene are MNHEY and SMNVEV (reference sequence). The CDR3 is 10 residues long. CDR3 DNA sequence: TGTGCCAGCAGTCACTACGAGCAGTACTTC. Its translation is CASSHYEQYF.

The V and J genes are TRBV20-1 and TRBJ2-4, with TRBD1 matching 7 bases. The end of the DNA aligns better with TRBJ2-7, so the J call may be wrong. The CDR3 sequence is 13 residues long. The V gene's germline CDR1 is DFQATT and CDR2 SNEGSKA (reference sequence). CDR3 amino acids: CSAYPGQPYEQYF. The CDR3 DNA is TGCAGTGCTTATCCGGGACAGCCCTACGAGCAGTACTTC.

The J gene is TRBJ2-5, the V gene TRBV5-6; possible D gene TRBD1, 6 bases. Per the germline V gene, CDR1 is SGHDT and CDR2 is YYEEEE. The CDR3 length is 15 residues. Trimming shortened V by 0 bases and J by 2 bases, and 11 bases separated the two germline ends. The CDR3 nucleotides are TGTGCCAGCAGCTTGGTTGGGACACAGCAAGAGACCCAGTACTTC. This encodes CASSLVGTQQETQYF. The full variable domain, with the rest looked up from reference TRBV5-6 and TRBJ2-5, is DAGVTQSPTHLIKTRGQQVTLRCSPKSGHDTVSWYQQALGQGPQFIFQYYEEEERQRGNFPDRFSGHQFPNYSSELNVNALLLGDSALYLCASSLVGTQQETQYFGPGTRLLVL.

This clonotype was counted once. This chain uses TRBV6-5 with TRBJ2-5, with TRBD2 matching over 11 bases. With the DNA end fitting TRBJ2-7 better, the J assignment may be wrong. Germline CDR1 and CDR2: MNHEY and SVGAGI. The CDR3 runs to 14 residues. The CDR3 loop reads CTSEGGTSGSEQYF. CDR3 DNA: TGTACCTCAGAGGGGGGGACTAGCGGATCCGAGCAGTACTTC.

This clonotype was detected many times. This could be a read error, since a much larger clone is one nucleotide away. This rearrangement joins TRBV27 to TRBJ2-5; 7 nucleotides align to TRBD2. This CDR3 region has 14 residues. Trimming at V came to 5 bases and at J to 11 bases, leaving 14 bases not matched to a gene. In germline, CDR1 is MNHEY, CDR2 SMNVEV (reference sequence). This CDR3 reads CASSRLAENNEQYF. The DNA of the CDR3 is TGTGCCAGCAGTAGACTAGCCGAAAACAATGAGCAGTACTTC.

V and J are TRBV12-3 or TRBV12-4 and TRBJ2-1; 9 nucleotides agree with TRBD2. J was trimmed by 4 bases and V by 4 bases; bases with no gene match: 8. The CDR3 length is 16 residues. CDR3 region: CASSSHSGGYYNEQFF. DNA for the CDR3: TGTGCCAGCAGTTCCCATAGCGGGGGCTATTACAATGAGCAGTTCTTC.

The chain links TRBV2 to TRBJ2-4, with TRBD1 matching over 8 bases. V trimming: 5 bases; J trimming: 15 bases; junction bases outside the gene matches: 6. Germline V gene data show CDR1 as SNHLY and CDR2 as FYNNEI. The CDR3 contains 11 residues. CDR3: CASSSTGVRYF. The CDR3 DNA follows: TGTGCCAGCAGTTCGACAGGGGTGCGGTACTTC.

A few counts support this clonotype. V usage is TRBV6-5 and J usage is TRBJ2-4, with TRBD1 identical over 7 bases. Trimming took 3 bases from V and 7 from J; bases not matched to a gene: 12. Looked up from germline, CDR1 is MNHEY and CDR2 is SVGAGI. There are 16 residues in the CDR3. The chain's CDR3 is CASSYSRQGGKNIQYF. In nucleotides, the CDR3 is TGTGCCAGCAGTTATTCACGACAGGGTGGGAAGAACATTCAGTACTTC.

The rearrangement joins TRBV6-1 to TRBJ2-7; 8 nucleotides match TRBD2. Germline CDR1 MNHNS, CDR2 SASEGT. This CDR3 is 17 amino acids long. The V and J ends lost 10 bases and 0 bases, in that order; junction bases with no gene match: 17. CDR3 amino acids: CATKPSFLGGASYEQYF. CDR3 in DNA: TGTGCCACCAAACCCTCTTTCCTCGGGGGGGCCTCCTACGAGCAGTACTTC.

There are a few counts of this clonotype. The chain carries TRBV20-1 and TRBJ1-5; D might be TRBD1 (6 bases). This CDR3 region has 14 residues. The V end was cut by 5 bases, the J end by 1 base, with 12 bases between. Per the germline V gene, CDR1 is DFQATT and CDR2 is SNEGSKA (reference sequence). In DNA form, the CDR3 reads TGCAGTGCTGGGGGGCAATTGAGCAATCAGCCCCAGCATTTT. It encodes CSAGGQLSNQPQHF.

The chain recombines TRBV7-2 with TRBJ2-7; maybe TRBD1 (5 bases). The CDR3 contains 14 residues. V was clipped by 5 bases and J by 4 bases, with 15 bases between them. Germline-derived CDR1 and CDR2 are SGHTA and FQGNSA. CDR3 nucleotide sequence: TGTGCCAGCAGCCCTCGATGGGGCGGATACGAGCAGTACTTC. Its protein is CASSPRWGGYEQYF. Combining the CDR3 with reference TRBV7-2 and TRBJ2-7 gives the whole variable domain GAGVSQSPSNKVTEKGKDVELRCDPISGHTALYWYRQSLGQGLEFLIYFQGNSAPDKSGLPSDRFSAERTGGSVSTLTIQRTQQEDSAVYLCASSPRWGGYEQYFGPGTRLTVT.

The V call is TRBV6-5, the J call TRBJ2-7, with 9 bases that match TRBD2. The DNA end favors TRBJ2-5, so the J call may be wrong. The CDR3 consists of 14 residues. CDR1 and CDR2 (germline): MNHEY, SVGAGI. The CDR3 here is CASSKGLADGTQYF. The CDR3 DNA sequence: TGTGCCAGCAGTAAGGGACTAGCTGATGGGACCCAGTACTTC.

This clonotype was counted a single time. The chain uses TRBV11-2 and TRBJ2-7; the D gene could be TRBD1 or TRBD2 (5 bases each). Trimming removed 3 bases from V and 1 base from J, with 10 bases in between. There are 14 residues in the CDR3. CDR1 and CDR2 (germline): SGHAT, FQNNGV. CDR3 bases: TGTGCCAGCAGCTTGGGGGACGCATCCTACGAGCAGTACTTC. Its translation: CASSLGDASYEQYF.

This rearrangement joins TRBV12-3 or TRBV12-4 to TRBJ1-4; 10 bases line up with TRBD1. The V segment lost 5 bases and the J segment 12 bases; nucleotides outside the gene matches: 15. The CDR3 runs to 16 residues. The CDR3 DNA follows: TGTGCCAGCAGTCGCGGGACAGGGGAAAACAATGAGCAACTGTTTTTT. Translating gives CASSRGTGENNEQLFF.

The V gene is TRBV3-1, the J gene TRBJ2-7, with 10 bases aligning to TRBD1. Looked up from germline, CDR1 is LGHDT and CDR2 is YNNKEL (reference sequence). Germline trimming cut 4 bases from V and 12 bases from J; bases unmatched to any gene: 9. The length of the CDR3 is 13 residues. The CDR3 bases are TGTGCCAGCAGCCTAGGACAGGGGGAGGGAGGGTACTTC. Its translation is CASSLGQGEGGYF.

This rearrangement joins TRBV28 to TRBJ1-5; D is unresolved. The ends were cut back, 6 bases at V and 0 bases at J, with 12 bases in the middle. This CDR3 region has 15 residues. Germline lookup yields CDR1 MDHEN and CDR2 SYDVKM. CDR3 amino acids: CASSTRRYSNQPQHF. The CDR3 coding sequence is TGTGCCAGCAGCACCAGGCGCTATAGCAATCAGCCCCAGCATTTT.

This chain uses TRBV10-3 with TRBJ2-5, with 8 positions matching TRBD2. The germline V gene has CDR1 ENHRY and CDR2 SYGVKD. After removal of 3 bases from V and 0 bases from J, the junction contained 3 bases not matched to a gene. This CDR3 is built from 15 residues. The CDR3 bases are TGTGCCATCAGTGATCCGGGACTAGACCAAGAGACCCAGTACTTC. This translates into CAISDPGLDQETQYF.

This clonotype occurred a few times. The chain employs TRBV10-3 and TRBJ2-1, with 7 nucleotides matching TRBD2. Unmatched junction bases numbered 3, after V lost 3 bases and J lost 4 bases. The CDR3 is 14 residues long. Germline CDR1 and CDR2: ENHRY and SYGVKD. CDR3 residues: CAISDPSGYNEQFF. CDR3 sequence (DNA): TGTGCCATCAGTGATCCTAGCGGATACAATGAGCAGTTCTTC.

Notes on this clonotype: A much larger clone differs from this one at a single base, so this may be a read error. The rearrangement uses TRBV20-1 and TRBJ2-1, with 13 positions matching TRBD2. The CDR3 contains 14 residues. The J segment lost 12 bases and the V segment lost 5 bases, leaving 10 bases of the junction unmatched. Germline-derived CDR1 and CDR2 are DFQATT and SNEGSKA (reference sequence). The CDR3 DNA is TGCAGTGCTCCACCGGGACTAGCGGGATCTGTGCAGTTCTTC. Translating it yields CSAPPGLAGSVQFF.

This clonotype was detected a few times. This chain links TRBV10-3 with TRBJ1-1, with D tentatively TRBD1 (6 bases). The CDR3 contains 14 residues. The V gene's germline CDR1 is ENHRY and CDR2 SYGVKD. Between the trimmed V and J ends, which lost 6 bases and 2 bases, there was a span of 13 bases. The CDR3 reads CAISADRPNTEAFF. CDR3 coding DNA: TGTGCCATCAGCGCGGACAGACCAAACACTGAAGCTTTCTTT.

The V gene is TRBV7-6, the J gene TRBJ1-1; D unclear. The CDR3 spans 14 residues. Trimming removed 3 bases from V and 7 bases from J, with 15 bases in between. Germline V gene data show CDR1 as SGHVS and CDR2 as FNYEAQ. The CDR3 nucleotides are TGTGCCAGCAGCTTCTTAGGCAGTCAGAATGAAGCTTTCTTT. Protein sequence: CASSFLGSQNEAFF. Full variable domain (rest looked up from reference TRBV7-6 and TRBJ1-1): GAGVSQSPRYKVTKRGQDVALRCDPISGHVSLYWYRQALGQGPEFLTYFNYEAQQDKSGLPNDRFSAERPEGSISTLTIQRTEQRDSAMYRCASSFLGSQNEAFFGQGTRLTVV.

This clonotype occurred a few times. The chain links TRBV6-6 to TRBJ2-7; 7 bases are a match to TRBD2. J gave up 1 base and V 4 bases, and 7 bases lay outside the gene matches. Germline CDR1 MNHNY, CDR2 SVGAGI (reference sequence). The CDR3 loop spans 15 amino acids. DNA for the CDR3: TGTGCCAGCAGTTTCGGGGGGACGAAATCCTACGAGCAGTACTTC. Protein: CASSFGGTKSYEQYF.

J is TRBJ2-3 and V is TRBV19; D possibly corresponds to TRBD2 (5 bases). Germline V CDR1 and CDR2: LNHDA, SQIVND (reference sequence). The CDR3 has 16 amino acids. Deletions cut 5 bases from V and 0 bases from J, with 15 bases between. DNA of the CDR3: TGTGCCAGTAGTTATCTCCAGCGGACTAGCACAGATACGCAGTATTTT. Translation: CASSYLQRTSTDTQYF.

This clonotype occurred a few times. The chain links TRBV12-3 or TRBV12-4 to TRBJ2-2; no clear D. This CDR3 has 15 amino acids. V lost 10 bases and J 1 base, leaving 16 bases between the germline ends. CDR3 sequence reads: CAKRERSENTGELFF. CDR3 nucleotide sequence: TGTGCCAAGAGAGAACGGTCCGAGAACACCGGGGAGCTGTTTTTT.

The V and J genes are TRBV28 and TRBJ2-1, with D possibly being TRBD2 (5 bases). Germline loops: CDR1 MDHEN, CDR2 SYDVKM. V shed 7 bases and J shed 7 bases, with 17 bases lying between them. The CDR3 extends over 14 amino acids. The CDR3 bases are TGTGCCAGCACCAAGCTACCCGGGGAGAATGAGCAGTTCTTC. It encodes CASTKLPGENEQFF.

The chain is built from TRBV6-1 and TRBJ1-1; D ambiguous. The V gene lost 3 bases and the J gene lost 5 bases, with 16 bases spanning the gap. This CDR3 has 15 residues. The germline V gene has CDR1 MNHNS and CDR2 SASEGT. CDR3 sequence (DNA): TGTGCCAGCAGTGACCTGGCCGTAGAGAGGACTGAAGCTTTCTTT. Translating it yields CASSDLAVERTEAFF.

The V gene is TRBV27, the J gene TRBJ2-7; TRBD1 matches at 7 bases. CDR3 length: 14 residues. CDR1 MNHEY and CDR2 SMNVEV come from the germline V gene (reference sequence). Unmatched junction bases numbered 8, after V lost 6 bases and J lost 3 bases. CDR3 region: CASRQGSLFYEQYF. CDR3 DNA: TGTGCCAGCAGACAGGGGTCACTTTTCTACGAGCAGTACTTC.